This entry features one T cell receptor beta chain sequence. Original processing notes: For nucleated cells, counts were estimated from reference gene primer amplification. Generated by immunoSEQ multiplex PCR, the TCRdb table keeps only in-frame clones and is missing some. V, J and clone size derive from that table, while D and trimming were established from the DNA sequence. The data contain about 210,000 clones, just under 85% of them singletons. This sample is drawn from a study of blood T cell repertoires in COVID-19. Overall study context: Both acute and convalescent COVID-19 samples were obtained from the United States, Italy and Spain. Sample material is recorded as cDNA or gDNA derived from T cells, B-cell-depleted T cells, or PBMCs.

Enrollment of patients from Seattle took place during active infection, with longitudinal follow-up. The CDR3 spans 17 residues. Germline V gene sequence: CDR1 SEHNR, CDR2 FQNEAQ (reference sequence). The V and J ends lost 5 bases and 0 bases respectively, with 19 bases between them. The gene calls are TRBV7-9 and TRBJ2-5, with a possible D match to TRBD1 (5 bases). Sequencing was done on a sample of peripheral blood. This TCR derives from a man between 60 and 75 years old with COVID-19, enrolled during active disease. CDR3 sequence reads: CASSLGRQGWDQETQYF. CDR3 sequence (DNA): TGTGCCAGCAGCCTAGGAAGGCAGGGATGGGACCAAGAGACCCAGTACTTC.